What follows are 24 T cell receptor beta chains derived from one specimen sequenced in a study of T-cell memory formation after mild COVID-19. A single record per CDR3 protein comes from TCRdb applying MiXCR to the 5' RACE reads. The sample has 280,000 or so distinct CDR3 sequences, roughly 8.2% seen once. Source material: PBMCs or a T cell subset sorted from them (not recorded which). The receptors come from a man younger than 35 who had mild COVID-19 (a few samples of this study predate the infection). Cell type and time point are not known.

The chain is built from TRBV7-2 and TRBJ2-3; 10 nucleotides agree with TRBD2. The V segment lost 7 bases and the J segment 6 bases; nucleotides outside the gene matches: 4. CDR3 size: 13 residues. Germline values: CDR1 SGHTA, CDR2 FQGNSA. The CDR3 sequence is CASNSGGSDTQYF. The DNA for the CDR3 is TGTGCCAGCAATAGCGGGGGGTCGGATACGCAGTATTTT.

In its sample, this clonotype was seen many times. In DNA, the CDR3 is TGTGCCAGCACCGAAGGGCTGGATCTCTACGAGCAGTACGTC. Encoded protein: CASTEGLDLYEQYV. The rearrangement uses TRBV6-1 and TRBJ2-7, with no clear D. CDR1 is MNHNS and CDR2 is SASEGT in the germline V gene. This CDR3 region has 14 residues. V lost 7 bases and J lost 3, with 16 bases in between.

The chain couples TRBV20-1 to TRBJ1-2; D is undetermined. This CDR3 has 11 residues. The V gene lost 3 bases and the J gene lost 4 bases, with 6 bases spanning the gap. In germline, CDR1 is DFQATT, CDR2 SNEGSKA (reference sequence). The CDR3 region is CSARGVYGYTF. DNA for the CDR3: TGCAGTGCTAGGGGAGTCTATGGCTACACCTTC.

V is TRBV11-2 and J is TRBJ2-3; no firm D call. The V and J ends lost 1 base and 2 bases respectively, with 7 bases between them. This CDR3 has 14 amino acids. The germline V gene has CDR1 SGHAT and CDR2 FQNNGV. CDR3 sequence (DNA): TGTGCCAGCAGCTTAGCCCAGACCACAGATACGCAGTATTTT. It codes for CASSLAQTTDTQYF.

This clonotype was picked up a small number of times. The genes are TRBV27 and TRBJ1-1; D remains unclear. Germline V gene sequence: CDR1 MNHEY, CDR2 SMNVEV (reference sequence). V was pared by 2 bases and J by 5 bases, with 15 bases between. The CDR3 runs 15 residues. The CDR3 bases are TGTGCCAGCAGTTTAAATTCTGGGGTTGGGACTGAAGCTTTCTTT. Its protein is CASSLNSGVGTEAFF.

In its sample, this clonotype was seen many times. The chain joins TRBV15 to TRBJ1-5; 8 bases fit TRBD1. Germline CDR1 reads LNHNV; CDR2 reads YYDKDF (reference sequence). This CDR3 contains 14 residues. V was clipped by 3 bases and J by 9 bases; unmatched bases: 7. The CDR3 loop is CATSSGQGVRPQHF. CDR3 bases: TGTGCCACCAGCAGTGGACAGGGCGTTCGGCCCCAGCATTTT.

At least ten counts were recorded for this clonotype. The chain links TRBV2 to TRBJ2-7; 12 bases align to TRBD1. V shed 9 bases and J 7 bases; nucleotides not matched to a gene: 7. The CDR3 covers 13 residues. Germline-derived CDR1 and CDR2 are SNHLY and FYNNEI. CDR3 sequence: CASSGTGGGEQYF. The CDR3 DNA reads TGTGCCAGTTCCGGGACAGGGGGCGGGGAGCAGTACTTC.

This clonotype was counted between two and nine times. The chain couples TRBV6-5 to TRBJ1-1, with D hard to call. CDR1 is MNHEY and CDR2 is SVGAGI in the germline V gene. The V end lost 0 bases, the J end lost 9 bases, and 11 bases lay between the germline ends. The CDR3 sequence is 13 residues long. The CDR3, as DNA: TGTGCCAGCAGTTACTCGAGCCGTGGACAAGCTTTCTTT. Its translation is CASSYSSRGQAFF.

This clonotype was detected ten times or more. The CDR3 spells CAIRDLSTDTQYF. CDR3 coding DNA: TGTGCCATCAGGGACCTGAGCACAGATACGCAGTATTTT. The V call is TRBV10-3, the J call TRBJ2-3; D not resolved. V was clipped by 6 bases and J by 0 bases, with 7 bases between them. This CDR3 spans 13 amino acids. Germline V lookup: CDR1 ENHRY, CDR2 SYGVKD.

The chain uses TRBV10-3 and TRBJ1-2; D remains unclear. This CDR3 has 14 amino acids. Germline values: CDR1 ENHRY, CDR2 SYGVKD. Trimming shortened V by 0 bases and J by 2 bases, and 7 bases separated the two germline ends. CDR3: CAISESNGNYGYTF. The DNA for the CDR3 is TGTGCCATCAGTGAGTCGAACGGAAACTATGGCTACACCTTC.

In its sample, this clonotype was seen many times. The chain couples TRBV7-2 to TRBJ1-5; a weak D match, TRBD1 (6 bases). CDR3 length equals 15 residues. The V end lost 1 base, the J end lost 2 bases, and 9 bases lay between the germline ends. Germline lookup yields CDR1 SGHTA and CDR2 FQGNSA. Written as DNA, the CDR3 is TGTGCCAGCAGCTTAGTGGGGACACGCAATCAGCCCCAGCATTTT. It codes for CASSLVGTRNQPQHF.

The chain links TRBV24-1 to TRBJ1-5, with 9 bases aligning to TRBD1. Germline V gene sequence: CDR1 KGHDR, CDR2 SFDVKD. Germline trimming cut 9 bases from V and 4 bases from J; bases unmatched to any gene: 9. The CDR3 is 15 amino acids. This CDR3 is CATLPGQGENQPQHF. CDR3 coding DNA: TGTGCCACCCTTCCGGGACAGGGAGAAAATCAGCCCCAGCATTTT.

V usage is TRBV6-1 and J usage is TRBJ1-4; no reliable D call. Trimming took off 6 bases at V and 1 base at J, with 12 bases between the two ends. The germline V gene has CDR1 MNHNS and CDR2 SASEGT. The CDR3 is 15 amino acids. CDR3 coding DNA: TGTGCCAGCAGAAAGGAGGCAGGAACTAATGAAAAACTGTTTTTT. Translated, it gives CASRKEAGTNEKLFF.

This clonotype has more than one count but fewer than ten. The rearrangement uses TRBV3-1 and TRBJ2-7; D is perhaps TRBD1 (6 bases). Trimming cost V 3 bases and J 2 bases, with 8 bases left between them. The CDR3 has 13 amino acids. Germline CDR1 reads LGHDT; CDR2 reads YNNKEL (reference sequence). The CDR3 nucleotides are TGTGCCAGCAGCCACAGGACAGCCTACGAGCAGTACTTC. Amino acid sequence: CASSHRTAYEQYF.

The V gene is TRBV5-1, the J gene TRBJ2-5; 7 bases map to TRBD2. CDR1 and CDR2 (germline): SGHRS, YFSETQ. This CDR3 is 14 amino acids long. V gave up 2 bases and J gave up 5 bases; unmatched junction bases: 6. The CDR3 region has the DNA TGCGCCAGCAGCTTTAGCGGGTGGGACGAGACCCAGTACTTC. It is translated as CASSFSGWDETQYF.

This clonotype was recorded many times. The chain links TRBV20-1 to TRBJ1-2; D is perhaps TRBD1 (5 bases). Germline V gives CDR1 DFQATT, CDR2 SNEGSKA (reference sequence). The CDR3 is made up of 13 amino acids. V dropped 6 bases and J dropped 5 bases, with 16 bases sitting between them. The CDR3 loop reads CSARDGWGYGYTF. In DNA, the CDR3 is TGCAGTGCAAGGGACGGTTGGGGGTATGGCTACACCTTC.

This clonotype was picked up a small number of times. The V gene is TRBV4-2, the J gene TRBJ2-1; the D call may be TRBD1 or TRBD2 (5 bases each). Germline V gives CDR1 LGHNA, CDR2 YNFKEQ. V lost 0 bases to trimming and J lost 2 bases, with 14 bases between them. This CDR3 region has 17 residues. CDR3 region: CASSQDPARDAYNEQFF. CDR3 DNA sequence: TGTGCCAGCAGCCAAGATCCCGCCAGGGACGCCTACAATGAGCAGTTCTTC.

CDR3 nucleotides: TGCAGTGCTAGACCTCTGGGGACAGGGGTGACTGAAGCTTTCTTT. Translating gives CSARPLGTGVTEAFF. The chain uses TRBV20-1 and TRBJ1-1; 10 bases align to TRBD1. Germline lookup yields CDR1 DFQATT and CDR2 SNEGSKA (reference sequence). Trimming removed 2 bases from V and 5 bases from J; junction bases left unmatched: 8. CDR3 length: 15 residues.

This clonotype was recorded at least ten times. V and J are TRBV28 and TRBJ1-3; weak D call: TRBD1 (6 bases). Per germline, CDR1 MDHEN and CDR2 SYDVKM. Trimming removed 8 bases at V and 0 bases at J, with 11 bases between. The CDR3 totals 14 residues. The CDR3 spells CASRDTNSGNTIYF. CDR3 sequence (DNA): TGTGCCAGCCGGGACACCAACTCTGGAAACACCATATATTTT.

This clonotype was found a few times. The V gene is TRBV29-1, the J gene TRBJ1-4; D not resolved. CDR3 length equals 14 residues. Trimming shortened V by 2 bases and J by 4 bases, and 11 bases separated the two germline ends. Germline CDR1 and CDR2: SQVTM and ANQGSEA. For the CDR3, the DNA is TGCAGCGTTGAATTAGTCCAGGTTAATGAAAAACTGTTTTTT. Encoded protein: CSVELVQVNEKLFF. The whole variable domain, filled in from reference TRBV29-1 and TRBJ1-4, reads SAVISQKPSRDICQRGTSLTIQCQVDSQVTMMFWYRQQPGQSLTLIATANQGSEATYESGFVIDKFPISRPNLTFSTLTVSNMSPEDSSIYLCSVELVQVNEKLFFGSGTQLSVL.

This clonotype has a count of ten or more. V usage is TRBV12-3 or TRBV12-4 and J usage is TRBJ2-3; the D gene is possibly TRBD1 (5 bases). This CDR3 comprises 15 residues. With 3 bases removed from V and 1 base from J, the gap between germline ends came to 11 bases. This chain's CDR3 is CASSFQGMGTDTQYF. The DNA for the CDR3 is TGTGCCAGCAGTTTTCAGGGAATGGGCACAGATACGCAGTATTTT.

This clonotype occurred a few times. The chain couples TRBV12-3 or TRBV12-4 to TRBJ2-2, with 8 bases that match TRBD1. CDR3 length: 20 amino acids. J was trimmed by 0 bases and V by 6 bases; bases with no gene match: 18. The CDR3 protein is CASSPPRAGGLKANTGELFF. The DNA of the CDR3 is TGTGCCAGCAGCCCCCCCAGGGCAGGGGGCCTGAAGGCGAACACCGGGGAGCTGTTTTTT.

The genes are TRBV6-2 or TRBV6-3 and TRBJ1-2; 7 nucleotides align to TRBD1. The CDR3 spans 13 residues. Germline assignment: CDR1 MNHEY and CDR2 SVGEGT. J gave up 7 bases and V 2 bases, and 4 bases lay outside the gene matches. The CDR3, as DNA: TGTGCCAGCAGTTACGACGGGACAGCTGGCTACACCTTC. This encodes CASSYDGTAGYTF.

This clonotype came up a few times. The CDR3 DNA reads TGCAGTGCTAGGGATACGGGGGGGACCCAGTACTTC. Its protein is CSARDTGGTQYF. This rearrangement joins TRBV20-1 to TRBJ2-5, with 7 bases fitting TRBD2. Germline CDR1 reads DFQATT; CDR2 reads SNEGSKA (reference sequence). Trimming at V came to 3 bases and at J to 7 bases, leaving 5 bases not matched to a gene. This CDR3 is built from 12 residues.